This TCR beta chain was obtained from a study of cytomegalovirus exposure and HLA in healthy donors. This CDR3 is built from 12 residues. The germline CDR1 and CDR2 sequences are SQVTM and ANQGSEA. V was pared by 7 bases and J by 0 bases, with 9 bases between. Unrecorded immune exposure was likely among donors, who were nominally healthy when sampled. As concerns this clone: The antigen remains undetermined.

Regarding the study as a whole: About 87% or about 30% of the time was how often most TCR beta V segments were productive, according to an earlier analysis. Later analysis suggested links between common viral pathogens and several top significant clusters.

A multiplex PCR was run with 60 Vbeta primers and 13 Jbeta primers. Using immunoSEQ multiplex PCR, the repertoire was profiled, and TCRdb retains in-frame clones only, with some absent. This sample carries about 120,000 clones, roughly 9% of them seen once, and the ten largest clones take approximately 6.6%. The sequenced sample was PBMCs. The gene calls are TRBV29-1 and TRBJ1-2; no reliable D call. The clonotype was recovered from a middle-aged woman in good health and CMV-seropositive. This CDR3 is CSARPANYGYTF. CDR3 in DNA: TGCAGCGCCCGCCCAGCTAACTATGGCTACACCTTC. The full variable domain, in which reference TRBV29-1 and TRBJ1-2 provide the parts outside the CDR3, is SAVISQKPSRDICQRGTSLTIQCQVDSQVTMMFWYRQQPGQSLTLIATANQGSEATYESGFVIDKFPISRPNLTFSTLTVSNMSPEDSSIYLCSARPANYGYTFGSGTRLTVV.